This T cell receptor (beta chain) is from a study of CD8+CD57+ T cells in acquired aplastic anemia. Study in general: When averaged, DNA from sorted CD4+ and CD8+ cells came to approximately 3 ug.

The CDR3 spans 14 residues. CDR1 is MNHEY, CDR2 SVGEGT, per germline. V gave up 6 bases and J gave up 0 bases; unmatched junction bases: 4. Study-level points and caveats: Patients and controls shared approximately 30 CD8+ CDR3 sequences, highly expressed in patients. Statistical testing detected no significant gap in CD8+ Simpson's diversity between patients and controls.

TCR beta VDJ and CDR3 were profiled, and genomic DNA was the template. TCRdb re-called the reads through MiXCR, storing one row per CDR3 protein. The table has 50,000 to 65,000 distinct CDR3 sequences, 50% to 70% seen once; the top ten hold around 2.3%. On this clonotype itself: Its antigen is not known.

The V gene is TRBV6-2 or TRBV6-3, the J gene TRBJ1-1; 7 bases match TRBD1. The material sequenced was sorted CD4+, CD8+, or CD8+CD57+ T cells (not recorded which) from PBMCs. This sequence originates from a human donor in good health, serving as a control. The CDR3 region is CASSTDRMNTEAFF. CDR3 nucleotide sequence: TGTGCCAGCAGCACGGACAGGATGAACACTGAAGCTTTCTTT.